The 12 T cell receptor beta chains given below trace back to one sample, sequenced in a study of blood T cells in healthy people across ages. Next came a second PCR, run for about 7 to 12 cycles, which used a sample-barcoded 5' primer along with a J-beta primer mix. TCRdb passed the 5' RACE reads through MiXCR, listing each CDR3 protein once. The sample contains around 750,000 distinct CDR3 sequences, roughly 50% of which appear only once. The sample comprised blood. The receptors stem from an elderly man in good health.

The chain links TRBV2 to TRBJ2-4; 10 positions agree with TRBD1. The J call may be incorrect, as the DNA end agrees better with TRBJ2-7. CDR1 and CDR2 (germline): SNHLY, FYNNEI. The CDR3 is made up of 14 amino acids. The CDR3 loop reads CAGGDRGRAYEQYF. In nucleotides, the CDR3 is TGTGCCGGGGGGGACAGGGGAAGAGCCTACGAGCAGTACTTC.

This clonotype came up once. This sequence may be a read error, since a much larger clone differs from it by one base. This chain links TRBV9 with TRBJ2-5; D unresolved. The CDR3 consists of 16 residues. CDR1 SGDLS and CDR2 YYNGEE come from the germline V gene. V was shortened by 4 bases and J by 11 bases, with 27 bases between the two germline ends. The CDR3 here is CASSPTPDGQYNEQYF. The CDR3 DNA is TGTGCCAGCAGCCCCACCCCGGATGGCCAGTACAATGAGCAGTACTTC.

The chain employs TRBV10-2 and TRBJ2-7; D is ambiguous. The J call is doubtful: the DNA matches TRBJ2-4 better. Germline CDR1 WSHSY, CDR2 SAAADI. CDR3 size: 14 residues. For the CDR3, the DNA is TGCGCCAGCAGTCCCAGTAGGGATAAAAACATTCAGTACTTC. Translated: CASSPSRDKNIQYF.

The table lists this clonotype with a few counts. The chain couples TRBV13 to TRBJ2-3, with TRBD2 identical over 13 bases. There are 16 residues in the CDR3. Per germline, CDR1 PRHDT and CDR2 FYEKMQ (reference sequence). V lost 4 bases, J lost 14 bases, and 15 bases stayed unmatched. CDR3 in amino acids: CASSYGLAGDGRYAYF. DNA for the CDR3: TGTGCCAGCAGCTATGGACTAGCGGGAGACGGTAGATACGCGTATTTT.

This clonotype occurred once. The rearrangement joins TRBV7-9 to TRBJ1-2, with TRBD1 matching over 8 bases. This CDR3 has 15 amino acids. Germline lookup yields CDR1 SEHNR and CDR2 FQNEAQ (reference sequence). The V and J ends lost 5 bases and 2 bases, in that order; junction bases with no gene match: 7. For the CDR3, the DNA is TGTGCCAGCAGCCCCGCGGGACAGGAAAACTATGGCTACACCTTC. Translation gives CASSPAGQENYGYTF.

This clonotype has a handful of counts. V usage is TRBV12-3 or TRBV12-4 and J usage is TRBJ2-1; tentative D call: TRBD1 (6 bases). Trimming pared 3 bases from V and 10 bases from J, leaving 10 bases between. The CDR3 is 12 amino acids. The CDR3 sequence: CASSLGAGEQFF. In nucleotides, the CDR3 is TGTGCCAGCAGTTTGGGGGCTGGCGAGCAGTTCTTC.

In its sample, this clonotype was seen a few times. The chain uses TRBV6-5 and TRBJ2-4; 11 nucleotides match TRBD2. Germline CDR1 reads MNHEY; CDR2 reads SVGAGI. CDR3 length equals 14 residues. V lost 6 bases to trimming and J lost 13 bases; unmatched junction nucleotides: 11. The CDR3 here is CASRPGLAGGGQYF. The DNA of the CDR3 is TGTGCCAGCAGACCCGGACTAGCGGGCGGCGGGCAGTACTTC.

In its sample, this clonotype was seen many times. This rearrangement joins TRBV11-1 to TRBJ2-5; 12 bases are a match to TRBD2. With 3 bases clipped from V and 4 bases from J, the junction kept 3 bases outside the gene matches. There are 15 residues in the CDR3. The germline CDR1 and CDR2 sequences are SGHAT and FQDESV (reference sequence). DNA of the CDR3: TGTGCCAGCAGCTTTGGACTAGCGGGAATAGAGACCCAGTACTTC. This translates into CASSFGLAGIETQYF.

In this sample, this clonotype turned up a few times. The chain has TRBV7-2 and TRBJ1-2; 10 nucleotides line up with TRBD1. Germline CDR1 and CDR2: SGHTA and FQGNSA. The CDR3 consists of 14 residues. V was pared by 0 bases and J by 8 bases, with 3 bases of the junction left unmatched. As DNA, the CDR3 is TGTGCCAGCAGCTTAGCCGCGACAGGGGGCGGCTACACCTTC. Its protein product is CASSLAATGGGYTF.

The chain combines TRBV29-1 with TRBJ2-7; TRBD1 aligns across 10 bases. The CDR3 has 12 residues. V dropped 4 bases and J dropped 6; count of bases not matched to a gene: 3. Germline V gives CDR1 SQVTM, CDR2 ANQGSEA. In nucleotides, the CDR3 is TGCAGCGTTGGGACAGGGGGAACCGAGCAGTACTTC. It encodes CSVGTGGTEQYF.

This clonotype has just one count. V usage is TRBV6-5 and J usage is TRBJ2-7, with 10 bases aligning to TRBD2. This CDR3 has 16 residues. Germline V gene sequence: CDR1 MNHEY, CDR2 SVGAGI. The V gene end was trimmed by 0 bases and the J gene end by 7 bases; junction bases not matched to a gene: 9. The CDR3 region has the DNA TGTGCCAGCAGTTACTCGTCGCGAGCGGGAGGGCATGAGCAGTACTTC. Protein sequence: CASSYSSRAGGHEQYF.

Only a few counts were recorded for this clonotype. V and J are TRBV5-1 and TRBJ2-1; TRBD2 agrees at 16 bases. The trim removed 1 base at V and 10 bases at J, leaving 8 bases unmatched. Germline lookup yields CDR1 SGHRS and CDR2 YFSETQ. The CDR3 length is 17 residues. CDR3 sequence reads: CASSLSGLAGGGSEQFF. As DNA, the CDR3 is TGCGCCAGCAGCTTGTCGGGACTAGCGGGAGGGGGGTCAGAGCAGTTCTTC.